What follows are 3 T cell receptor beta chains derived from one specimen sequenced in a study of cytomegalovirus exposure and HLA in healthy donors. Primers for the PCR totalled 60 Vbeta and 13 Jbeta. Only in-frame clones appear in the TCRdb table, and some are missing; sequencing was by immunoSEQ multiplex PCR. The sample consists of roughly 190,000 clones, approximately 78% of them appearing once. The source material was PBMCs. The receptor set was obtained from a woman aged 30 to 39 in good health and CMV-seropositive.

The chain links TRBV10-3 to TRBJ2-7; D might be TRBD1 (6 bases). CDR3 size: 14 residues. V was shortened by 6 bases and J by 3 bases, with 15 bases between the two germline ends. CDR1 is ENHRY and CDR2 is SYGVKD in the germline V gene. The CDR3 here is CAIRGGQGNYEQYF. The CDR3 DNA sequence: TGTGCCATCAGGGGCGGGCAGGGGAACTACGAGCAGTACTTC.

This clone was recorded once. CDR3 loop: CASSLEGLRVETQYF. CDR3 bases: TGTGCCAGCAGCCTAGAGGGGCTTCGAGTTGAGACCCAGTACTTC. The genes are TRBV7-8 and TRBJ2-5; D may correspond to TRBD1 or TRBD2 (5 bases each). Germline assignment: CDR1 SGHVS and CDR2 FQNEAQ. The CDR3 is made up of 15 amino acids. V was trimmed by 5 bases and J by 5 bases, leaving 18 bases between them.

The chain uses TRBV18 and TRBJ2-2; 9 positions match TRBD2. V shed 1 base, J shed 3 bases, and the junction held 6 bases outside the gene matches. The CDR3 contains 17 residues. Looked up from germline, CDR1 is KGHSH and CDR2 is LQKENI. The CDR3 coding sequence is TGTGCCAGCTCACCACGGCCAGCGGGAGGAGACACCGGGGAGCTGTTTTTT. The encoded protein is CASSPRPAGGDTGELFF.